This T cell receptor beta chain was obtained from a study of blood T cells in healthy people across ages. General observations from the study: TCR beta diversity, measured per million T cells, fell in a roughly linear way with age. There was no known CMV status for donors, so expanded clonotype changes were possibly confounded.

A word on this clonotype: Its target is not known. A much larger clone sits a single nucleotide away, making a read error possible.

The CDR3 has 15 amino acids. Trimming left V 3 bases short and J 5 bases short, with 14 bases between. A second roughly 6 to 12 cycle PCR used barcoded and J-beta primers. Every cDNA was tagged by a template-switch adaptor with 12 random nucleotides. TCRdb re-called the 5' RACE reads with MiXCR, one entry per CDR3 protein. The sample contains hundreds of thousands of distinct CDR3 sequences, roughly 50% of which appear only once. The genes are TRBV12-3 or TRBV12-4 and TRBJ2-1, with unresolved D. The sequence was obtained from a woman aged 55-75 years in good health. The sequencing input was blood. Written as DNA, the CDR3 is TGTGCCAGCAGTTTCCCGGACCAGGCAAACAATGAGCAGTTCTTC. This sequence encodes CASSFPDQANNEQFF.